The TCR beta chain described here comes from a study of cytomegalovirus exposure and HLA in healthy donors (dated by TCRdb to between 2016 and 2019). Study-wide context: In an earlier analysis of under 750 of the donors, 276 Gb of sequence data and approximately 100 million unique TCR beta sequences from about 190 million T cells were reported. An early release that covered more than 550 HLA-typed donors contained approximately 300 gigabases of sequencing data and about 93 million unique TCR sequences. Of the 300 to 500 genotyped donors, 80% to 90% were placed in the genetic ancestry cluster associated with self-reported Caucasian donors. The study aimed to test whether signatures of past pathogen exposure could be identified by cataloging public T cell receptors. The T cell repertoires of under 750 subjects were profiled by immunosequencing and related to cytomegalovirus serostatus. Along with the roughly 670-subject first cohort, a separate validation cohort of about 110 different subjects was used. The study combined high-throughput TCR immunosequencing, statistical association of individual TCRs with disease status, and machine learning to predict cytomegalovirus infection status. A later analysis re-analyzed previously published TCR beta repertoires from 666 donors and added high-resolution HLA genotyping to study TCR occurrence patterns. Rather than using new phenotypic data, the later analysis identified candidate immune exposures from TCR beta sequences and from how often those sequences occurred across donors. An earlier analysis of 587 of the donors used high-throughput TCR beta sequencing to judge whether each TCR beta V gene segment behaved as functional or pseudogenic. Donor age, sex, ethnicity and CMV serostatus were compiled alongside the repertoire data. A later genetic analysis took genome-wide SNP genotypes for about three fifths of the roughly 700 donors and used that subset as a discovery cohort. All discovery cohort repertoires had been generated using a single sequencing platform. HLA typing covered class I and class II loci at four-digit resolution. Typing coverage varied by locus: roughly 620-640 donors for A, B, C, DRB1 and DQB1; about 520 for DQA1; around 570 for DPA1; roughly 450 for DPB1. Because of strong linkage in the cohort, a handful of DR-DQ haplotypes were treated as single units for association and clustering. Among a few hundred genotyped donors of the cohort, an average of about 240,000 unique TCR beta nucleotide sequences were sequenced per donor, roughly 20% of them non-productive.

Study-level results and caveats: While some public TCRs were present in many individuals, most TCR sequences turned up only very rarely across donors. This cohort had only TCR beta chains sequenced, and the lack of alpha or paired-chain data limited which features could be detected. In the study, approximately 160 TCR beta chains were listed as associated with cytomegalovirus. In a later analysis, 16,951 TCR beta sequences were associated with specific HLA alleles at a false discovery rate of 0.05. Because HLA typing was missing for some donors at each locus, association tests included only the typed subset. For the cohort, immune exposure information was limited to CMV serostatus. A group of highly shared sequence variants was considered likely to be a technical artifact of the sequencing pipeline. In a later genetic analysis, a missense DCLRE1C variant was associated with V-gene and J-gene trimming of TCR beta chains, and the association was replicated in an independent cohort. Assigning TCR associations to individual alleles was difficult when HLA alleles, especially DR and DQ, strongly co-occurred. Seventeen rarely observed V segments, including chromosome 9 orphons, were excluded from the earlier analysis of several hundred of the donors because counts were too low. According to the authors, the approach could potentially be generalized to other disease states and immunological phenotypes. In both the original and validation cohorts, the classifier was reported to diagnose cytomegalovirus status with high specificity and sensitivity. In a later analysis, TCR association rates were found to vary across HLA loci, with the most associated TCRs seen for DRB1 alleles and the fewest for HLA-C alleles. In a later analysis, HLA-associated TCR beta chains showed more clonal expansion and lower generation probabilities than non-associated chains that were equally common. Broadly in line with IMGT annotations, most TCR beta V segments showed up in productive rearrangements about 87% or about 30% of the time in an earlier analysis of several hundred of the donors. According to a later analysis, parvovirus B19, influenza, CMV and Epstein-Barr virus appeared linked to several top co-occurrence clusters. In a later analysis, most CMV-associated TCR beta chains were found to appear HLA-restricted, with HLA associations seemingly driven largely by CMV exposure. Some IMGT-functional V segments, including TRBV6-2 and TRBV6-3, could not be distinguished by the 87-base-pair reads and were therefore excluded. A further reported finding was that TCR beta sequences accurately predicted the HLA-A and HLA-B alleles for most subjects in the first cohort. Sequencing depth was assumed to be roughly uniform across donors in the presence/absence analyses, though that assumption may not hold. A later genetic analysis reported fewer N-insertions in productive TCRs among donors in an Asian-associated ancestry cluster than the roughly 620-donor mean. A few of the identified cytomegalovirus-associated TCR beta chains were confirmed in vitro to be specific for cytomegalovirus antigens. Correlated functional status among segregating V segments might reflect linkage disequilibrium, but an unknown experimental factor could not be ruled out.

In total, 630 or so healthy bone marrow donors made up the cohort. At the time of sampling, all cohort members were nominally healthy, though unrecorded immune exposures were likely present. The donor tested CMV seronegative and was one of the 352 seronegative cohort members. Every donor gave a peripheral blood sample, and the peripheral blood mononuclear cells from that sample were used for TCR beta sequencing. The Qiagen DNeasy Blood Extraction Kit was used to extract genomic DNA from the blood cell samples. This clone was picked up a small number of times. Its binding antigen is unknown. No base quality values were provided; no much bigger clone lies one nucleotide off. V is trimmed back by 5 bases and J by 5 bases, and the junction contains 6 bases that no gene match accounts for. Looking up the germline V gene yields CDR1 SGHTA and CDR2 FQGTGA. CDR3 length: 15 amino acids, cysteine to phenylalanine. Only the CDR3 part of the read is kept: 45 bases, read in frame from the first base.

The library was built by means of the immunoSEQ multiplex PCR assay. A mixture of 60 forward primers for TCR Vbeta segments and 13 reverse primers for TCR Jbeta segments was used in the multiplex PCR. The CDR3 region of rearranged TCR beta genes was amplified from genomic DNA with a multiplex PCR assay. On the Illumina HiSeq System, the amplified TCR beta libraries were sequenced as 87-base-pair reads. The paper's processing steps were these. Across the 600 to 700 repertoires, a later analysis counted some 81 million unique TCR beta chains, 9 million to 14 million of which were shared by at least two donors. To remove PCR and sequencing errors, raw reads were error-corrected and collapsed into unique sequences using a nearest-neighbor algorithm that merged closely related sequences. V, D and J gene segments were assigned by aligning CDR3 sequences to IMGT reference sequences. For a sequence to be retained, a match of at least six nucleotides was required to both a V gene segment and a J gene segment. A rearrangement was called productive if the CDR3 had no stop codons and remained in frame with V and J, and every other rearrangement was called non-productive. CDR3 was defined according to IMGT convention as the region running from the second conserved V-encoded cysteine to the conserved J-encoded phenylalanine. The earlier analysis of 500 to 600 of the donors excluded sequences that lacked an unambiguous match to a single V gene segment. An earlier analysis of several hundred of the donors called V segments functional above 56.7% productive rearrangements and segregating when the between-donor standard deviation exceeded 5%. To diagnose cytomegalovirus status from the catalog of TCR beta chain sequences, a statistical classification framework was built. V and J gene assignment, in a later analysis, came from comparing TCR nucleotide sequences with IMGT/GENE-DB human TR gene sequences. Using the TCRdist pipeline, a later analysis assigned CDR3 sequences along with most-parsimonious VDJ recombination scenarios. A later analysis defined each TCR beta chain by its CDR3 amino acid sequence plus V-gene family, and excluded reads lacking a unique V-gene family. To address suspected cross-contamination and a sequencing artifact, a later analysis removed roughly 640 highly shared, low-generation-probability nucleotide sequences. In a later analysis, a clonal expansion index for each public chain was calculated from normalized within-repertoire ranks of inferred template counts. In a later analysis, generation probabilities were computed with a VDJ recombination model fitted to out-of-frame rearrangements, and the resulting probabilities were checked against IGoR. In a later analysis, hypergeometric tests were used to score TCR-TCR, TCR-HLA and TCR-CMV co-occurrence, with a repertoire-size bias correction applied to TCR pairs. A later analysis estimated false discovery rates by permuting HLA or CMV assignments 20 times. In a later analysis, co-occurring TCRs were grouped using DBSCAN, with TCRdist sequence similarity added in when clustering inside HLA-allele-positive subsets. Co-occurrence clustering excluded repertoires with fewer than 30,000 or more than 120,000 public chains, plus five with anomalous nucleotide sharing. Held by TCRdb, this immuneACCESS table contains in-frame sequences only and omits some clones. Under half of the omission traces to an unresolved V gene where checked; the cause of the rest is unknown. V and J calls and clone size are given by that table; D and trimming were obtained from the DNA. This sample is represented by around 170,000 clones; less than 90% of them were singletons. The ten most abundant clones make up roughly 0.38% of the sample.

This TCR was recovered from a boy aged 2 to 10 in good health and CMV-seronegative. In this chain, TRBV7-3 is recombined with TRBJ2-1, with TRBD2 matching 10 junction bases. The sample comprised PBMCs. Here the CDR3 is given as CASSLSGRANNEQFF. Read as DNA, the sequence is TGTGCCAGCAGCCTCAGCGGGAGGGCCAACAATGAGCAGTTCTTC.